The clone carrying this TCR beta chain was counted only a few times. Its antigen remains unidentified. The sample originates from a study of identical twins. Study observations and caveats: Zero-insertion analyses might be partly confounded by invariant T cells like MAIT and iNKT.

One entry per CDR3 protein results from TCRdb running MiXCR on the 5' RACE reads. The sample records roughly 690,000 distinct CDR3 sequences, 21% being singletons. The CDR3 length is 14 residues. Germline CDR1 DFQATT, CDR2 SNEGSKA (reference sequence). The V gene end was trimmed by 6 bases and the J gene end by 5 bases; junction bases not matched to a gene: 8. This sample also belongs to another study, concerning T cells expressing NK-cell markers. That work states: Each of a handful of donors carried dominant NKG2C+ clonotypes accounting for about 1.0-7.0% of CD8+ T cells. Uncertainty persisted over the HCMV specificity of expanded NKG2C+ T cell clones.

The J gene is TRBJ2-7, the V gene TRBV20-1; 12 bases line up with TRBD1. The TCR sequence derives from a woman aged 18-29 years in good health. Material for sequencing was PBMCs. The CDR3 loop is CSARDRGRSDEQYF. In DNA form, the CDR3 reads TGCAGTGCCAGGGACAGGGGGCGGTCAGACGAGCAGTACTTC.